This T cell receptor beta chain derives from a study of T cell repertoires in cytomegalovirus infection (dated by TCRdb to between 2017 and 2020). Turning to the overall study: The peptide stimulations were aimed at well-studied HLA-B-restricted epitopes as well as recently identified HLA-C-restricted CMV epitopes, whose presentation resists viral immunomodulation. Donor HLA type was relevant to the analysis, because carriage of CMV infection together with the matching HLA type was indicated by public TCR beta signatures.

The data were produced on an Illumina HiSeq 1500. TCRdb reanalyzed the raw reads on its own, using fastp at Q25 for trimming and MiXCR for clone calling, and kept in-frame beta chains. Every entry covers one CDR3 protein and lists the most common genes and DNA from its rows. The sample includes 340,000 or so distinct CDR3 sequences, with 20% to 25% observed a single time. Together, the top ten hold 10% to 15% of the sample. The treatment or condition label, as the study defines it: in vitro stimulation with specific CMV peptide epitopes to enrich CMV-specific T cells. The germline V gene sets CDR1 to SNHLY and CDR2 to FYNNEI. The germline V end is reduced by 7 bases and the J end by 10 bases; junction bases left unmatched: 12. The CDR3 spans 15 residues, from the cysteine through the phenylalanine. Of all the DNA, just the CDR3 is kept, 45 bases in frame from base 1. Results and caveats for the whole study, not just this receptor: Carriers of CMV infection plus the relevant HLA type were discriminated by the cumulative frequency of public TCR beta family members in the study cohort and in an independent 352-donor cohort. The ex vivo response was dominated by HLA-C-restricted CMV-specific TCR beta clonotypes, which also provided the single most frequent clonotype in two of eight donors.

A remark on this clonotype: The specificity of this receptor is unknown. No per-base quality is available; no much larger clone lies one base away.

This sequence was found in a human donor in good health (CMV status not recorded). Some clones in this sample may be carry-over from other donors' samples. The chain couples TRBV2 to TRBJ2-3; 12 bases in the junction line up with TRBD2. Sequenced material: cultured PBMCs, taken from culture after CMV antigen stimulation. The nucleotide sequence reads as follows: TGTGCCAGCACGGGACGACTAGCGGGAGATCTCGCGCAGTATTTT. Protein translation: CASTGRLAGDLAQYF.